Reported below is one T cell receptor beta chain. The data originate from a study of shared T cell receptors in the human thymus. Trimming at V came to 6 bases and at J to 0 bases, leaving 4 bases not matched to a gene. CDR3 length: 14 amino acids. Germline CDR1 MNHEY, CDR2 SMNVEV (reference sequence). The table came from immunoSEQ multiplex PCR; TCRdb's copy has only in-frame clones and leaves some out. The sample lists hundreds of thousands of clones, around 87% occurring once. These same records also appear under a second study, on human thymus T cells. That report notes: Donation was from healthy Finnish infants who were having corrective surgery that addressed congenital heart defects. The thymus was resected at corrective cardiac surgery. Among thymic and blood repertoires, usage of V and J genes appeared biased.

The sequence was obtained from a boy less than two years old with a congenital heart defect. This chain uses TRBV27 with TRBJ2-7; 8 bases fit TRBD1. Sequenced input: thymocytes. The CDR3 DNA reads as TGTGCCAGCAGGTACAGGGGGTACTCCTACGAGCAGTACTTC. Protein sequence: CASRYRGYSYEQYF.